The text below deals with one T cell receptor (beta chain). As yet, its antigen is unknown. The sample is drawn from a study of cytomegalovirus exposure and HLA in healthy donors. V shed 7 bases, J shed 9 bases, and the junction held 10 bases outside the gene matches. The length of the CDR3 is 13 residues. Germline CDR1 and CDR2: MNHNY and SVGAGI (reference sequence). General study results and limits: Available immune exposure information was restricted to CMV serostatus only. Association with HLA alleles at 0.05 false discovery rate was found for approximately 18,000 TCR beta sequences in a later analysis.

The PCR ran on 60 Vbeta and 13 Jbeta primers. Sequencing used immunoSEQ multiplex PCR; TCRdb keeps in-frame clones, though not all of them. The table lists 150,000 to 200,000 clones, approximately 80% of them singletons. The sample taken for sequencing was PBMCs. The chain couples TRBV6-6 to TRBJ1-2; 8 bases agree with TRBD1. The receptor's source is a woman aged 18-29 years in good health and CMV-seronegative. The CDR3 protein is CASKGQGWISYTF. For the CDR3, the DNA is TGTGCCAGCAAAGGACAGGGTTGGATAAGCTACACCTTC.